This T cell receptor beta chain was identified in a study of blood T cell repertoires in COVID-19. The overall study: Researchers got acute and convalescent COVID-19 samples from the United States, Italy and Spain. T cells, B-cell-depleted T cells, or PBMCs supplied cDNA or gDNA.

This CDR3 contains 16 residues. The trim removed 3 bases at V and 0 bases at J, leaving 4 bases unmatched. The germline CDR1 and CDR2 sequences are SGHRS and YFSETQ. Cohort 3 donors were reported recovered after two negative PCRs, clearance, or symptom resolution. In the original workflow: Reference gene primer amplification gave nucleated cell count estimates. Method: immunoSEQ multiplex PCR; TCRdb's copy keeps in-frame clones and lacks some. V, J and clone size were drawn from that table, and D and trimming were deduced from the DNA. The sample lists more than 150,000 clones, 80% to 90% occurring once. This clone was found a few times.

The sequencing input was PBMCs or T cells enriched from blood (not recorded which). The chain has TRBV5-1 and TRBJ2-4; 9 positions match TRBD2. This TCR was recovered from a man in his forties who had recovered from COVID-19. The CDR3 coding sequence is TGCGCCAGCAGCTCCATAGCGGGGGCAGCCAAAAACATTCAGTACTTC. Translation gives CASSSIAGAAKNIQYF.